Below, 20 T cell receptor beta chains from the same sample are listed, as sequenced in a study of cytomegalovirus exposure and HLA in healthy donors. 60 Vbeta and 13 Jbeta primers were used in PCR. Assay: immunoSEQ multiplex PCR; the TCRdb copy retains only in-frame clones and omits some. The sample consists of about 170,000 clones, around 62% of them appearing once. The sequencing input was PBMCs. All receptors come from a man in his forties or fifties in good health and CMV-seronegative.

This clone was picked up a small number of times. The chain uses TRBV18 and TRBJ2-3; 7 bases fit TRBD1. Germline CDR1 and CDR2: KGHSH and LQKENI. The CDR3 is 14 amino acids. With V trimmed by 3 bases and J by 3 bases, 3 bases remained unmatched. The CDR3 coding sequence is TGTGCCAGCTCACCCGGGACAGATACAGATACGCAGTATTTT. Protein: CASSPGTDTDTQYF.

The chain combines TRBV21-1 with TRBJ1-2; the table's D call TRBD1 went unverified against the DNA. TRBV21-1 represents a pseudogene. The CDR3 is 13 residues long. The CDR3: CASTQVANYGYTF. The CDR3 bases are TGTGCCAGCACACAGGTAGCTAACTATGGCTACACCTTC.

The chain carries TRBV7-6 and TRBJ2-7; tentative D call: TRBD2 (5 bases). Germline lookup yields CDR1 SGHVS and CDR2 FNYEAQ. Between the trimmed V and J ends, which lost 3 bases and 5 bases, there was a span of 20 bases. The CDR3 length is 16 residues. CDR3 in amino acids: CASSLYGGRVWNEQYF. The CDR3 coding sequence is TGTGCCAGCAGCTTGTATGGTGGGAGAGTTTGGAACGAGCAGTACTTC.

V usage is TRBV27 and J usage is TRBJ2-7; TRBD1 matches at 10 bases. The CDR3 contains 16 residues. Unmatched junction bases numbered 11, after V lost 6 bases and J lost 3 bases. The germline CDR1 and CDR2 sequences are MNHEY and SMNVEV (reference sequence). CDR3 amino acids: CASRRTGGVRGYEQYF. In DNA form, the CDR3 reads TGTGCCAGCAGGAGGACAGGGGGAGTAAGAGGCTACGAGCAGTACTTC.

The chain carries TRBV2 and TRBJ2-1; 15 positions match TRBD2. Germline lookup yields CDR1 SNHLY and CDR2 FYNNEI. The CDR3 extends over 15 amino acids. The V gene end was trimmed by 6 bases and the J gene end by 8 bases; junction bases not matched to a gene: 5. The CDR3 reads CASSAGTSGRYEQFF. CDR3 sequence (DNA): TGTGCCAGCAGCGCCGGGACTAGCGGGAGGTATGAGCAGTTCTTC.

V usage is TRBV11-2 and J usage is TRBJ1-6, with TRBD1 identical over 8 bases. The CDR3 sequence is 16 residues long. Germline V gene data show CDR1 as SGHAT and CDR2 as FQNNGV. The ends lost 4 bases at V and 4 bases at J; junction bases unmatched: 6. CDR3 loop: CASSSPDREYNSPLHF. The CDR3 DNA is TGTGCCAGCAGCTCGCCGGACAGGGAGTATAATTCACCCCTCCACTTT.

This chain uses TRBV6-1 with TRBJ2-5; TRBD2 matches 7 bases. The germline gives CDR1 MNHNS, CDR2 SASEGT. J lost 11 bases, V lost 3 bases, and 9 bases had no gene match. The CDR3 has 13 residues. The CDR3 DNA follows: TGTGCCAGCAGTGATGCGGGAGTAAGGGAGCAGTACTTC. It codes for CASSDAGVREQYF.

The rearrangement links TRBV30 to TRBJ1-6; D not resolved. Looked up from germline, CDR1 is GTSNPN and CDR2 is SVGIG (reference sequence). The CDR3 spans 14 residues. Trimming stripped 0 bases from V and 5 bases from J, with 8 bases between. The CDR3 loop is CAWSVGQDNSPLHF. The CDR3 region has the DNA TGTGCCTGGAGTGTAGGCCAGGATAATTCACCCCTCCACTTT. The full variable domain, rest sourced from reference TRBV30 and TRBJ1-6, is SQTIHQWPATLVQPVGSPLSLECTVEGTSNPNLYWYRQAAGRGLQLLFYSVGIGQISSEVPQNLSASRPQDRQFILSSKKLLLSDSGFYLCAWSVGQDNSPLHFGNGTRLTVT.

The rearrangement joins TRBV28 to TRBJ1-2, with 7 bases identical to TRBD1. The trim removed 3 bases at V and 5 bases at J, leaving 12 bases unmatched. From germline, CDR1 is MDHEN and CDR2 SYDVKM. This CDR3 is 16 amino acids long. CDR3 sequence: CASSLTGLRIGYGYTF. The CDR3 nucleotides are TGTGCCAGCAGTTTGACAGGGTTACGAATAGGGTATGGCTACACCTTC.

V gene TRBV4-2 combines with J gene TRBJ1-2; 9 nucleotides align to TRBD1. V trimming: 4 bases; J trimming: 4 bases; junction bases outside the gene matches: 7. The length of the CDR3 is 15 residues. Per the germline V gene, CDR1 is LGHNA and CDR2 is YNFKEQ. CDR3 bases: TGTGCCAGCAGCCTTGGACGGGGACAGGGCTATGGCTACACCTTC. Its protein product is CASSLGRGQGYGYTF.

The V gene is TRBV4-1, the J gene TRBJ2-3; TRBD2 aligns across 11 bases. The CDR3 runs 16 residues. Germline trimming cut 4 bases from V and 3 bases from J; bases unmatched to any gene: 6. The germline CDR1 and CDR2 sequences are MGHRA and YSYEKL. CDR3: CASSRGTSGKTDTQYF. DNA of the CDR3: TGCGCCAGCAGCCGAGGGACTAGCGGAAAGACAGATACGCAGTATTTT.

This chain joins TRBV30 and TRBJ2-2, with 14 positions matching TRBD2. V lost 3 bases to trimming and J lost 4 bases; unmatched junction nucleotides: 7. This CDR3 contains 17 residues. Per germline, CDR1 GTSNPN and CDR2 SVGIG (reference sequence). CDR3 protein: CAWRDRGLAGVTGELFF. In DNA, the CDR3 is TGTGCCTGGAGGGACCGGGGACTAGCGGGAGTCACCGGGGAGCTGTTTTTT.

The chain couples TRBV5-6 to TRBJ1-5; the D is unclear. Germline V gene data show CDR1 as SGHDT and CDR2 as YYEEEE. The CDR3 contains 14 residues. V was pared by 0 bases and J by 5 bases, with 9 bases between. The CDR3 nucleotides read TGTGCCAGCAGCTTGGGCGGGATTGATCAGCCCCAGCATTTT. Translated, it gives CASSLGGIDQPQHF.

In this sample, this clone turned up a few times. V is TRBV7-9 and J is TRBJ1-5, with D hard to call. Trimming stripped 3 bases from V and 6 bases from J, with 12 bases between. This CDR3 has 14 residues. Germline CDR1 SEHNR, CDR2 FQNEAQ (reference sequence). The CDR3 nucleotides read TGTGCCAGCAGCTTTGGGCAGGTGGGTCAGCCCCAGCATTTT. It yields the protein CASSFGQVGQPQHF.

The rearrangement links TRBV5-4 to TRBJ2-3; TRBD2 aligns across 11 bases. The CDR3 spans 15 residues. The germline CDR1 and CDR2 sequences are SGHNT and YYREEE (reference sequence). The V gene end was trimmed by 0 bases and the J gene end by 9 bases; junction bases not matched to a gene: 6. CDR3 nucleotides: TGTGCCAGCAGCTTGGTATCACTAGCGGGAGAAACGCAGTATTTT. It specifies CASSLVSLAGETQYF.

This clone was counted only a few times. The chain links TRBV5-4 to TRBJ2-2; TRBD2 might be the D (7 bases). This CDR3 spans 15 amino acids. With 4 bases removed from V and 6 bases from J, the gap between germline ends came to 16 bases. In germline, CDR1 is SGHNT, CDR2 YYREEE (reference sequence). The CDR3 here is CASSPQRGGAGELFF. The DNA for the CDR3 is TGTGCCAGCAGCCCGCAAAGGGGGGGTGCCGGGGAGCTGTTTTTT.

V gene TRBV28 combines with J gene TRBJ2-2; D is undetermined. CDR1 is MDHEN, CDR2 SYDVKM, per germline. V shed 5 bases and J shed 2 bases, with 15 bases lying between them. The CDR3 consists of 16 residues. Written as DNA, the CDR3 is TGTGCCAGCAGTCCACTCAGAGAGGATAACACCGGGGAGCTGTTTTTT. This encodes CASSPLREDNTGELFF.

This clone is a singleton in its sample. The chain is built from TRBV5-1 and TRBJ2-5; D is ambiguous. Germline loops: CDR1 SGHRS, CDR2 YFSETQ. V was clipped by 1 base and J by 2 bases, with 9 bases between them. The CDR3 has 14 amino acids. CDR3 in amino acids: CASSLNNRQETQYF. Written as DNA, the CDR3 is TGCGCCAGCAGCTTGAATAACAGACAAGAGACCCAGTACTTC.

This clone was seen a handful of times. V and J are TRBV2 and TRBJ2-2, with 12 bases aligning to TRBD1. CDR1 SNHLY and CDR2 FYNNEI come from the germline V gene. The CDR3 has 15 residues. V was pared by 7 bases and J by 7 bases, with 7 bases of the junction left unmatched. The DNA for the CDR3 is TGTGCCAGCACCCCGGGACAGGGGGCGCACGGGGAGCTGTTTTTT. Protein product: CASTPGQGAHGELFF. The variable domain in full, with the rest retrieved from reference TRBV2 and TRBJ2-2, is EPEVTQTPSHQVTQMGQEVILRCVPISNHLYFYWYRQILGQKVEFLVSFYNNEISEKSEIFDDQFSVERPDGSNFTLKIRSTKLEDSAMYFCASTPGQGAHGELFFGEGSRLTVL.

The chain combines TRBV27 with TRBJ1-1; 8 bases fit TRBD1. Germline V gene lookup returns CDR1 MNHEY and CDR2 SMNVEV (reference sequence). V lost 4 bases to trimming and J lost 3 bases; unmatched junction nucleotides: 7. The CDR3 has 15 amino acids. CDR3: CASSSDQGAYTEAFF. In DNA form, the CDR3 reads TGTGCCAGCAGTTCGGATCAGGGGGCCTACACTGAAGCTTTCTTT.